This T cell receptor beta chain was recovered during a study of T cell repertoires in cytomegalovirus infection. The CDR3 is 16 residues long. The germline gives CDR1 ENHRY, CDR2 SYGVKD. Between the trimmed V and J ends, which lost 0 bases and 4 bases, there was a span of 13 bases. Via MiXCR, TCRdb re-called the reads, giving one row per CDR3 protein. Here the sample spans 45,000 to 50,000 distinct CDR3 sequences, about 19% being singletons. This clonotype was seen many times. What it binds is unknown. The receptor was isolated from a human donor in good health (CMV status not recorded). Some clones in this sample may be carry-over from other donors' samples. Here the sequenced sample was CD8+ T cells from cultured PBMCs, taken from culture after CMV antigen stimulation. The genes are TRBV10-3 and TRBJ2-1, with a weak D call TRBD2 (6 bases). The CDR3 protein is CAISESAAGRYNEQFF. The CDR3 DNA is TGTGCCATCAGTGAGTCCGCCGCGGGACGGTACAATGAGCAGTTCTTC.